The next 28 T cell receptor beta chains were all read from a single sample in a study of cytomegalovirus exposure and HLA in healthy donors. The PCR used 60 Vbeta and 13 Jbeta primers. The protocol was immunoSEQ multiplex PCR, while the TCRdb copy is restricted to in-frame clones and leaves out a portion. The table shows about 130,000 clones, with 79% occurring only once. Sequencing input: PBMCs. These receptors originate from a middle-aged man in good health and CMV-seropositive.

The CDR3 DNA reads TGTGCCAGCAGTTACGGGGGAGGGCGAGAGACCCAGTACTTC. As protein: CASSYGGGRETQYF. The rearrangement joins TRBV2 to TRBJ2-5; TRBD2 aligns across 7 bases. This CDR3 has 14 amino acids. Per germline, CDR1 SNHLY and CDR2 FYNNEI. The V gene end was trimmed by 5 bases and the J gene end by 4 bases; junction bases not matched to a gene: 7.

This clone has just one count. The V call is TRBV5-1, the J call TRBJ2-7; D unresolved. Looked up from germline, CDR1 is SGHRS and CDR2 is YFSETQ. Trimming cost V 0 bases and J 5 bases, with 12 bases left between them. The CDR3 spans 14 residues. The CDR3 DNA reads TGCGCCAGCAGCTTGGTGGCCGGGTCTAACGAGCAGTACTTC. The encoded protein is CASSLVAGSNEQYF.

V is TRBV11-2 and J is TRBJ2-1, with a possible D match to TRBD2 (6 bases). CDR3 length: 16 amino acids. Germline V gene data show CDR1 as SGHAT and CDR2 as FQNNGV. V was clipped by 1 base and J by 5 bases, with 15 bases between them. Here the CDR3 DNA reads TGTGCCAGCAGCTTAGGGTTAGCGGAGACCAACAATGAGCAGTTCTTC. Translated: CASSLGLAETNNEQFF.

The CDR3 spells CASSPVTGTGVVEQYF. The CDR3 region has the DNA TGTGCCAGCAGCCCAGTGACCGGGACAGGGGTCGTCGAGCAGTACTTC. The chain carries TRBV16 and TRBJ2-7; 10 bases map to TRBD1. V shed 4 bases, J shed 6 bases, and the junction held 12 bases outside the gene matches. The CDR3 contains 16 residues. The germline CDR1 and CDR2 sequences are KGHSY and FQNENV.

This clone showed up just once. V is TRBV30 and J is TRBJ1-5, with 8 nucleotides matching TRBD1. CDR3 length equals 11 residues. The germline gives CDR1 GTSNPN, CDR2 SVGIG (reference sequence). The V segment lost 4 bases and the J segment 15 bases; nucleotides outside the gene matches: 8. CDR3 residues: CAWMGGQGGHF. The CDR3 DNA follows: TGTGCCTGGATGGGAGGACAGGGAGGGCATTTT.

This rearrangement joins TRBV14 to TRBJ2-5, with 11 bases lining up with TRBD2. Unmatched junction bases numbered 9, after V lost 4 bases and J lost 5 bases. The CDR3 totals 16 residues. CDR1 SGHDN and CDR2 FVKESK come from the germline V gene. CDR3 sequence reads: CASSPLLAGVEETQYF. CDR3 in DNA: TGTGCCAGCAGCCCTTTACTAGCGGGAGTTGAGGAGACCCAGTACTTC.

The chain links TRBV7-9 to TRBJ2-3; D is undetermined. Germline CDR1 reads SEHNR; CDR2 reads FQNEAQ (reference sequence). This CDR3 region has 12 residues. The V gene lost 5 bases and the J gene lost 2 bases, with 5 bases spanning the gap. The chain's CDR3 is CASSPITDTQYF. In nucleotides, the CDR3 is TGTGCCAGCAGCCCTATCACAGATACGCAGTATTTT.

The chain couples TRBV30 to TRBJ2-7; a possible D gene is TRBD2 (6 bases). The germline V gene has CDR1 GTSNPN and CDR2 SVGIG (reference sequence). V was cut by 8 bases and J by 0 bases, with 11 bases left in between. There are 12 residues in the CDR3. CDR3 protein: CALRDSSYEQYF. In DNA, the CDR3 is TGTGCCCTCCGGGACTCCTCCTACGAGCAGTACTTC.

This CDR3 reads CASSPRDSPYNEQFF. In DNA form, the CDR3 reads TGTGCCAGCAGTCCGAGGGACAGCCCCTACAATGAGCAGTTCTTC. V and J are TRBV28 and TRBJ2-1, with 7 bases that match TRBD1. Germline CDR1 is MDHEN and CDR2 is SYDVKM. The ends lost 5 bases at V and 2 bases at J; junction bases unmatched: 6. The CDR3 runs to 15 residues. Combining the CDR3 with reference TRBV28 and TRBJ2-1 gives the whole variable domain DVKVTQSSRYLVKRTGEKVFLECVQDMDHENMFWYRQDPGLGLRLIYFSYDVKMKEKGDIPEGYSVSREKKERFSLILESASTNQTSMYLCASSPRDSPYNEQFFGPGTRLTVL.

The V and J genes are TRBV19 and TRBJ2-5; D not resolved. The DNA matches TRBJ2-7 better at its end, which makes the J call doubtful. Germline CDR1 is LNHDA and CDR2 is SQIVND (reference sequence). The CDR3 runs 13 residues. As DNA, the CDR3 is TGTGCCAGTAGTATCGCACTTGTGTACGAGCAGTACTTC. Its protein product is CASSIALVYEQYF.

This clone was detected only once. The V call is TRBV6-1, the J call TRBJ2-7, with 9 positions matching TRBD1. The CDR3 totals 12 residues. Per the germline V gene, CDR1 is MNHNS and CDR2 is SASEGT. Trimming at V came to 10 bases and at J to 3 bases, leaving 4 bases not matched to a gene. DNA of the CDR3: TGTGCCACAAGGACAGGGGTCTACGAGCAGTACTTC. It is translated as CATRTGVYEQYF.

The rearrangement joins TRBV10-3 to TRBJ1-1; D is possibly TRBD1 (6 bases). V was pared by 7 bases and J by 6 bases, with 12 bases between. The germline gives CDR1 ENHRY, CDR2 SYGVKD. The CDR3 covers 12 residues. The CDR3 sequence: CAIKGQGPEAFF. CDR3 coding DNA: TGTGCCATCAAGGGGCAGGGGCCTGAAGCTTTCTTT.

The chain's CDR3 is CASSFRGTEAFF. As DNA, the CDR3 is TGTGCCAGCAGCTTTCGCGGCACTGAAGCTTTCTTT. The chain carries TRBV5-6 and TRBJ1-1, with unresolved D. The germline V gene encodes CDR1 SGHDT and CDR2 YYEEEE. With 2 bases removed from V and 4 bases from J, the gap between germline ends came to 6 bases. CDR3 length: 12 amino acids.

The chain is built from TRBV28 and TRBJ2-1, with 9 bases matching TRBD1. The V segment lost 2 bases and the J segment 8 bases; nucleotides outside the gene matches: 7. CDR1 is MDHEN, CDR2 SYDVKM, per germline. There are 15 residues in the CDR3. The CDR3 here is CASSLTGQGSHEQFF. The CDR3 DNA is TGTGCCAGCAGTTTAACGGGACAGGGCTCCCATGAGCAGTTCTTC. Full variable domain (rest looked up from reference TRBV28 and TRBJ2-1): DVKVTQSSRYLVKRTGEKVFLECVQDMDHENMFWYRQDPGLGLRLIYFSYDVKMKEKGDIPEGYSVSREKKERFSLILESASTNQTSMYLCASSLTGQGSHEQFFGPGTRLTVL.

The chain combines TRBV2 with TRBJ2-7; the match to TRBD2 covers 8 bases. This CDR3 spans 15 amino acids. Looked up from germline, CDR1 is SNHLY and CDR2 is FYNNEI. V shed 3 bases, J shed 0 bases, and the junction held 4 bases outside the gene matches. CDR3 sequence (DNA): TGTGCCAGCAGTGAGGGGAGCGGGAGCTCCTACGAGCAGTACTTC. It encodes CASSEGSGSSYEQYF. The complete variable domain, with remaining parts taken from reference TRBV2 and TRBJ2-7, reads EPEVTQTPSHQVTQMGQEVILRCVPISNHLYFYWYRQILGQKVEFLVSFYNNEISEKSEIFDDQFSVERPDGSNFTLKIRSTKLEDSAMYFCASSEGSGSSYEQYFGPGTRLTVT.

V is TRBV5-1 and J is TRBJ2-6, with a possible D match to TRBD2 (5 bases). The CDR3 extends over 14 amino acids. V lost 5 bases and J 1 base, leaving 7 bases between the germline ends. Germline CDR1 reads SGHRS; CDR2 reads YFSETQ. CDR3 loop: CASREGSGANVLTF. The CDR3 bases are TGCGCCAGCAGAGAGGGTTCTGGGGCCAACGTCCTGACTTTC.

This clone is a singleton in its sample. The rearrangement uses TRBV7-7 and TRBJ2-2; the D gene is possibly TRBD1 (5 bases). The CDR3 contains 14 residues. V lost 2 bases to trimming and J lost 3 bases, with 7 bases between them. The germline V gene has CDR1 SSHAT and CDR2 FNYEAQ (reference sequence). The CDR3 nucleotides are TGTGCCAGCAGCTTATCCAGGGACACCGGGGAGCTGTTTTTT. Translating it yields CASSLSRDTGELFF.

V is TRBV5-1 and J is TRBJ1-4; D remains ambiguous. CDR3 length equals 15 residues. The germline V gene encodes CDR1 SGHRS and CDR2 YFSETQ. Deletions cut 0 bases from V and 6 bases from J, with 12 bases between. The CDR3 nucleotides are TGCGCCAGCAGCTTGGACGGGGAGGCGGATGAAAAACTGTTTTTT. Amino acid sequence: CASSLDGEADEKLFF.

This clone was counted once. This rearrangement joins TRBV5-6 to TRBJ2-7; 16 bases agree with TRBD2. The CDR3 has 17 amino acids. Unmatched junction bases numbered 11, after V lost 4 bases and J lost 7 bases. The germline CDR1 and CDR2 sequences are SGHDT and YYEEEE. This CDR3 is CASSGGLAGGRRREQYF. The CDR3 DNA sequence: TGTGCCAGCAGCGGGGGACTAGCGGGAGGGCGCCGACGGGAGCAGTACTTC.

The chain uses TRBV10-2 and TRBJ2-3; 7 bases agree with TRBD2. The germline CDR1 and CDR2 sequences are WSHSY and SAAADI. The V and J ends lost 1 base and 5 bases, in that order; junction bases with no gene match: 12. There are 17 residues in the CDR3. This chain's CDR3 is CASSELGGTLERDTQYF. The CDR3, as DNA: TGCGCCAGCAGTGAGTTGGGGGGGACCCTAGAGAGAGATACGCAGTATTTT.

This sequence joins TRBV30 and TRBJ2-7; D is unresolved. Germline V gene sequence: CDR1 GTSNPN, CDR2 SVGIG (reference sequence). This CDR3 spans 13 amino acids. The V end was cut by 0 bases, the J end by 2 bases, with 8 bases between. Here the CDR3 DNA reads TGTGCCTGGAGTGTAGGCGGAACCTACGAGCAGTACTTC. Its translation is CAWSVGGTYEQYF.

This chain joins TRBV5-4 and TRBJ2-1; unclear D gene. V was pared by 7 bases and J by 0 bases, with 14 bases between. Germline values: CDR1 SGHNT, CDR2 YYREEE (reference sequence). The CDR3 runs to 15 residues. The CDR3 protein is CASRSGQFSYNEQFF. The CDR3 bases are TGTGCCAGCCGATCTGGGCAGTTCTCCTACAATGAGCAGTTCTTC.

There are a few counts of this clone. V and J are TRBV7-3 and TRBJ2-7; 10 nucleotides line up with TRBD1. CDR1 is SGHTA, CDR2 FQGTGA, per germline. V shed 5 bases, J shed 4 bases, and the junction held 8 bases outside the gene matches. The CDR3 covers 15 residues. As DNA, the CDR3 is TGTGCCAGCAGCCCCGGGACAGGGGTTTTGTACGAGCAGTACTTC. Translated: CASSPGTGVLYEQYF.

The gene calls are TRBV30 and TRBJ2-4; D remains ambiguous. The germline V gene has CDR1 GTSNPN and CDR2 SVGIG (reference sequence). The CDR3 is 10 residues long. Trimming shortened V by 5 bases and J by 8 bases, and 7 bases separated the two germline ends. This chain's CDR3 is CAWYRDIQYF. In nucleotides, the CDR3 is TGTGCCTGGTATCGGGACATTCAGTACTTC.

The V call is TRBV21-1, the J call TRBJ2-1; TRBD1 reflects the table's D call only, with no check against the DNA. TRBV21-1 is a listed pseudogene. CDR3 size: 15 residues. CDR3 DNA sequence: TGTGCCAGCAGCAAACCAGGGGGCGACTACAATGAGCAGTTCTTC. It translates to CASSKPGGDYNEQFF.

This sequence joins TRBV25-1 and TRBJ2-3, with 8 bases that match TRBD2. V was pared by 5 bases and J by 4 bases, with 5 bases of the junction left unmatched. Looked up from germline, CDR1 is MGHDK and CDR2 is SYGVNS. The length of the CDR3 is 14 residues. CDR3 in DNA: TGTGCCAGCAGTTGGGGCGGGAGGTCAGATACGCAGTATTTT. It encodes CASSWGGRSDTQYF.

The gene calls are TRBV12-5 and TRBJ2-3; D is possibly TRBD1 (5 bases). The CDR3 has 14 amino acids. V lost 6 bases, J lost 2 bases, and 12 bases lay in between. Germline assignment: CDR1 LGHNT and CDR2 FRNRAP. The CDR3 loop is CASGQDTDTDTQYF. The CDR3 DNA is TGTGCTAGTGGACAGGACACCGACACAGATACGCAGTATTTT.

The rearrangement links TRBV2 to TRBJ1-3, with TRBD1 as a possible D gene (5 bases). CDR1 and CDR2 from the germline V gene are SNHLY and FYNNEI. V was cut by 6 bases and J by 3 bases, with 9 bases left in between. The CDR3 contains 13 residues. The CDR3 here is CASSGGFGNTIYF. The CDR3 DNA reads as TGTGCCAGCAGCGGGGGTTTTGGAAACACCATATATTTT.